The next 23 T cell receptor beta chains were all read from a single sample in a study of blood T cell repertoires in COVID-19. Only in-frame clones appear in the TCRdb table, and some are missing; sequencing was by immunoSEQ multiplex PCR. The top ten clones hold 17% of a sample with under 80,000 clones, 85% to 90% of them seen once. The specimen sequenced was peripheral blood. The receptor source for this set is a man at least 80 years old in a cohort sampled during active COVID-19.

The V and J genes are TRBV2 and TRBJ2-1, with 10 bases lining up with TRBD1. The V and J ends lost 9 bases and 8 bases, in that order; junction bases with no gene match: 1. The CDR3 has 11 amino acids. Germline V gene sequence: CDR1 SNHLY, CDR2 FYNNEI. This CDR3 reads CASGQGDEQFF. The DNA for the CDR3 is TGTGCCAGTGGACAGGGGGATGAGCAGTTCTTC.

This chain links TRBV7-2 with TRBJ1-5; 7 bases agree with TRBD1. The length of the CDR3 is 15 residues. Germline lookup yields CDR1 SGHTA and CDR2 FQGNSA. The V gene end was trimmed by 1 base and the J gene end by 4 bases; junction bases not matched to a gene: 4. CDR3 residues: CASSLVGTENQPQHF. The CDR3 bases are TGTGCCAGCAGCTTAGTGGGGACAGAAAATCAGCCCCAGCATTTT.

The V call is TRBV7-9, the J call TRBJ2-7; TRBD2 is a possible D gene (5 bases). V gave up 6 bases and J gave up 6 bases, with 18 bases separating them. This CDR3 spans 14 amino acids. CDR1 and CDR2 from the germline V gene are SEHNR and FQNEAQ (reference sequence). In DNA form, the CDR3 reads TGTGCCAGCAGGCCTTTGGGGTACGCGGGCGAGCAGTACTTC. As protein: CASRPLGYAGEQYF.

CDR3 protein: CASSQGQGRRDTQYF. In nucleotides, the CDR3 is TGCGCCAGCAGCCAAGGACAGGGTCGTAGAGATACGCAGTATTTT. The V gene is TRBV4-1, the J gene TRBJ2-3; 7 bases agree with TRBD1. The CDR3 totals 15 residues. V lost 1 base to trimming and J lost 5 bases; unmatched junction nucleotides: 6. Looked up from germline, CDR1 is MGHRA and CDR2 is YSYEKL.

The genes are TRBV27 and TRBJ2-3, with 10 bases matching TRBD2. The CDR3 covers 18 residues. V shed 2 bases, J shed 2 bases, and the junction held 10 bases outside the gene matches. In germline, CDR1 is MNHEY, CDR2 SMNVEV (reference sequence). The CDR3 loop is CASSLKAGGPRVTDTQYF. The DNA for the CDR3 is TGTGCCAGCAGTTTAAAAGCGGGGGGGCCTCGAGTCACAGATACGCAGTATTTT.

Only a few counts were recorded for this clone. The rearrangement links TRBV7-8 to TRBJ2-3; D gene unclear. Trimming removed 4 bases at V and 4 bases at J, with 12 bases between. The CDR3 sequence is 14 residues long. CDR1 SGHVS and CDR2 FQNEAQ come from the germline V gene. The CDR3 loop reads CASSSQSGPDTQYF. Written as DNA, the CDR3 is TGTGCCAGCAGCTCCCAGTCTGGGCCAGATACGCAGTATTTT.

The chain couples TRBV14 to TRBJ1-1, with D maybe TRBD1 (5 bases). The CDR3 sequence is 19 residues long. From germline, CDR1 is SGHDN and CDR2 FVKESK. V was pared by 0 bases and J by 0 bases, with 20 bases between. The CDR3 region is CASSQDRYSLRVMNTEAFF. CDR3 nucleotides: TGTGCCAGCAGCCAAGATCGCTATTCGCTCAGGGTAATGAACACTGAAGCTTTCTTT.

J is TRBJ1-2 and V is TRBV5-1, with D possibly TRBD1 on 5 matching bases. Trimming stripped 3 bases from V and 0 bases from J, with 15 bases between. Germline values: CDR1 SGHRS, CDR2 YFSETQ. This CDR3 comprises 16 residues. CDR3 sequence: CASSSGGWTTNYGYTF. CDR3 nucleotide sequence: TGCGCCAGCAGCTCCGGGGGGTGGACAACTAACTATGGCTACACCTTC.

This clone appeared a few times. The V call is TRBV5-1, the J call TRBJ2-2; TRBD2 matches at 8 bases. Losses at the gene ends were 5 bases for V and 7 bases for J; bases not matched to a gene: 7. The CDR3 consists of 14 residues. Germline V CDR1 and CDR2: SGHRS, YFSETQ. The CDR3 reads CASSFGLAGGELFF. As DNA, the CDR3 is TGCGCCAGCAGTTTTGGACTAGCTGGCGGGGAGCTGTTTTTT.

The chain recombines TRBV12-3 or TRBV12-4 with TRBJ1-5; weak D call: TRBD1 (5 bases). The CDR3 is made up of 13 amino acids. V was shortened by 7 bases and J by 7 bases, with 14 bases between the two germline ends. This CDR3 reads CASTSGDSQPQHF. The DNA of the CDR3 is TGTGCCAGCACCTCGGGGGATAGCCAGCCCCAGCATTTT.

The V gene is TRBV5-1, the J gene TRBJ2-1; 8 nucleotides align to TRBD2. The CDR3 spans 15 residues. V gave up 1 base and J gave up 5 bases; unmatched junction bases: 5. Germline V CDR1 and CDR2: SGHRS, YFSETQ. CDR3 sequence: CASSLYSGDNNEQFF. The CDR3 DNA is TGCGCCAGCAGCTTGTATAGCGGGGACAACAATGAGCAGTTCTTC.

The rearrangement links TRBV11-2 to TRBJ1-2; 7 positions agree with TRBD1. The V and J ends lost 1 base and 4 bases, in that order; junction bases with no gene match: 6. Germline V gene lookup returns CDR1 SGHAT and CDR2 FQNNGV. This CDR3 comprises 15 residues. In nucleotides, the CDR3 is TGTGCCAGCAGCTTAGCTCGAGGGGGCCTCTATGGCTACACCTTC. Protein sequence: CASSLARGGLYGYTF.

The J gene is TRBJ2-5, the V gene TRBV6-5; 7 nucleotides agree with TRBD2. The V gene's germline CDR1 is MNHEY and CDR2 SVGAGI. J lost 7 bases, V lost 6 bases, and 2 bases had no gene match. The CDR3 extends over 11 amino acids. Here the CDR3 DNA reads TGTGCCAGCAGGTCGGGAGGGACCCAGTACTTC. This translates into CASRSGGTQYF.

Here the CDR3 reads CASSREGADYGYTF. In nucleotides, the CDR3 is TGCGCCAGCAGCCGAGAGGGGGCCGACTATGGCTACACCTTC. The gene calls are TRBV5-1 and TRBJ1-2; 7 bases are a match to TRBD1. Germline values: CDR1 SGHRS, CDR2 YFSETQ. The V segment lost 4 bases and the J segment 3 bases; nucleotides outside the gene matches: 6. The CDR3 consists of 14 residues.

The chain combines TRBV14 with TRBJ2-1, with D unresolved. This CDR3 contains 13 residues. The germline V gene has CDR1 SGHDN and CDR2 FVKESK. Trimming removed 0 bases at V and 5 bases at J, with 5 bases between. CDR3 region: CASSQDRDNEQFF. The CDR3 nucleotides are TGTGCCAGCAGCCAAGACCGGGACAATGAGCAGTTCTTC.

This clone was counted ten times or more. CDR3 sequence reads: CASSSFPTGDGGYTF. The CDR3 nucleotides are TGTGCCAGCAGCTCATTCCCGACAGGGGACGGTGGCTACACCTTC. The chain combines TRBV7-2 with TRBJ1-2, with TRBD1 identical over 8 bases. The J segment lost 7 bases and the V segment lost 4 bases, leaving 11 bases of the junction unmatched. Per the germline V gene, CDR1 is SGHTA and CDR2 is FQGNSA. The CDR3 runs 15 residues.

This clone has only a few counts. DNA of the CDR3: TGCGCCAGCAGCACACAGGGGGAGGGGGAAAAACTGTTTTTT. This gives the protein CASSTQGEGEKLFF. The chain has TRBV5-1 and TRBJ1-4; 8 bases agree with TRBD1. This CDR3 comprises 14 residues. Trimming removed 4 bases from V and 8 bases from J; junction bases left unmatched: 7. Germline V gene sequence: CDR1 SGHRS, CDR2 YFSETQ.

J is TRBJ1-4 and V is TRBV12-3 or TRBV12-4; a possible D gene is TRBD1 (5 bases). V dropped 7 bases and J dropped 11 bases, with 14 bases sitting between them. The CDR3 contains 12 residues. CDR3 residues: CASTLWGGKLFF. CDR3 bases: TGTGCCAGCACCCTTTGGGGGGGGAAACTGTTTTTT.

The chain combines TRBV27 with TRBJ2-7, with a weak D call TRBD2 (6 bases). Germline V CDR1 and CDR2: MNHEY, SMNVEV (reference sequence). The CDR3 is 17 amino acids. V lost 6 bases and J lost 2, with 23 bases in between. The CDR3 coding sequence is TGTGCCAGCAGGCCCAATCAGTTGGGGCGCGGGACCTACGAGCAGTACTTC. Its protein is CASRPNQLGRGTYEQYF.

This chain connects TRBV12-3 or TRBV12-4 to TRBJ1-2; D ambiguous. The germline V and J ends were trimmed by 1 base and 4 bases, with 7 bases remaining between them. The CDR3 has 13 residues. Written as DNA, the CDR3 is TGTGCCAGCAGTTTAGGCCAGGTCTATGGCTACACCTTC. As protein: CASSLGQVYGYTF.

The chain recombines TRBV24-1 with TRBJ2-1; 11 bases are a match to TRBD2. This CDR3 is 15 amino acids long. Germline V gene data show CDR1 as KGHDR and CDR2 as SFDVKD. Losses at the gene ends were 5 bases for V and 5 bases for J; bases not matched to a gene: 4. In DNA, the CDR3 is TGTGCCACCAGTGCCCTAGCGGGGGGAAACAATGAGCAGTTCTTC. Its protein is CATSALAGGNNEQFF.

The rearrangement joins TRBV27 to TRBJ2-3; TRBD2 matches 8 bases. Germline V gene sequence: CDR1 MNHEY, CDR2 SMNVEV (reference sequence). The junction had 7 bases not matched to a gene; V was cut back by 4 bases and J by 1 base. This CDR3 spans 16 amino acids. The CDR3 DNA is TGTGCCAGCAGTTCCTTAGCGGGGAGGGGCACAGATACGCAGTATTTT. Encoded protein: CASSSLAGRGTDTQYF.

J is TRBJ2-2 and V is TRBV20-1, with TRBD2 matching over 16 bases. Germline V gene data show CDR1 as DFQATT and CDR2 as SNEGSKA (reference sequence). The CDR3 length is 17 residues. The J segment lost 7 bases and the V segment lost 3 bases, leaving 8 bases of the junction unmatched. The CDR3 coding sequence is TGCAGTGCTAGTCCCGGGACTAGCGGGGGGGCGGTCGGGGAGCTGTTTTTT. It is translated as CSASPGTSGGAVGELFF.